Detailed here is one T cell receptor (beta chain). Antigen unknown. The germline and genes are mouse ones. The sequenced fragment ends 1 residue before the CDR3 boundary, so the rest is inferred from the germline J gene. These data originate in a study of tissue T cells after allogeneic stem cell transplantation. Survey-depth TCRbeta CDR3 sequencing reported V/J genes and productive frequencies. Profiling relied on immunoSEQ multiplex PCR, and the TCRdb table lists in-frame clones only, not all of them. There are about 15,000 clones in the sample; roughly 72% occur only once, and 0.85% to 0.95% lies in the top ten. V lost 2 bases to trimming and J lost 0 bases; unmatched junction nucleotides: 3. The germline CDR1 and CDR2 sequences are NSHNY and SYGAGN. The CDR3 spans 16 residues. Study-level findings and limits: Within patients, tissue anatomy strongly shaped TCR repertoire composition. Blood and spleen captured only part of the tissue TCR repertoire.

This clonotype was sampled from a female BALB/c mouse in good health. The strain's MHC type: H2-d. Input material: spleen. The chain joins TRBV13-1 to TRBJ1-4, with 8 bases identical to TRBD1. The CDR3 bases that were read are TGTGCCAGCAGTGACGACAGGGGACTTTCCAACGAAAGATTATTT. It specifies CASSDDRGLSNERLF. The CDR3, in full, reads CASSDDRGLSNERLFF.